This is a list of T cell receptor beta chains from one sample in a study of cytomegalovirus exposure and HLA in healthy donors. Method: immunoSEQ multiplex PCR; TCRdb's copy keeps in-frame clones and lacks some. This table holds more than 85,000 clones, around 15% found once. The sequenced material came from PBMCs. These receptors all come from a female donor in good health and CMV-seronegative. The CDR3 runs from the conserved cysteine through the conserved F or W. D genes are given only for firm matches. Rows may omit the clone size; those that give it use once, few, many or a size class.

clone size: NA; D gene: NA; J gene: TRBJ1-2; V gene: TRBV19; CDR3 protein: CASTPGQSYGYTF; CDR3 DNA: TGTGCCAGTACACCCGGACAGAGCTATGGCTACACCTTC
clone size: few; D gene: NA; J gene: TRBJ1-3; V gene: TRBV5-1; CDR3 protein: CASSPTAGVGNTIYF; CDR3 DNA: TGCGCCAGCAGCCCGACAGCGGGAGTTGGAAACACCATATATTTT
clone size: few; D gene: NA; J gene: TRBJ1-3; V gene: TRBV7-8; CDR3 protein: CASSLGHYSGNTIYF; CDR3 DNA: TGTGCCAGCAGCTTAGGTCACTACTCTGGAAACACCATATATTTT
clone size: NA; D gene: TRBD1; J gene: TRBJ1-2; V gene: TRBV6-5; CDR3 protein: CASSPGQVYGYTF; CDR3 DNA: TGTGCCAGCAGTCCGGGACAGGTCTACGGCTACACCTTC
clone size: NA; D gene: NA; J gene: TRBJ1-1; V gene: TRBV5-5; CDR3 protein: CASSLAGLTLNTEAFF; CDR3 DNA: TGTGCCAGCAGCTTGGCAGGGCTCACCTTGAACACTGAAGCTTTCTTT
clone size: few; D gene: NA; J gene: TRBJ1-1; V gene: TRBV2; CDR3 protein: CASQGRRDAPEAFF; CDR3 DNA: TGTGCCAGCCAAGGAAGGAGGGACGCCCCCGAAGCTTTCTTT
clone size: few; D gene: TRBD2; J gene: TRBJ2-5; V gene: TRBV4-2; CDR3 protein: CASSQETTSGRVVETQYF; CDR3 DNA: TGTGCCAGCAGCCAAGAGACCACTAGCGGGAGGGTAGTGGAGACCCAGTACTTC
clone size: once; D gene: NA; J gene: TRBJ2-7; V gene: TRBV12-2; CDR3 protein: CASRLQPGRGPYEQYF; CDR3 DNA: TGTGCAAGTCGCTTACAACCAGGCAGGGGGCCCTACGAGCAGTACTTC
clone size: NA; D gene: TRBD2; J gene: TRBJ2-2; V gene: TRBV6-6; CDR3 protein: CASSETSGNTGELFF; CDR3 DNA: TGTGCCAGCAGTGAGACTAGCGGGAACACCGGGGAGCTGTTTTTT
clone size: NA; D gene: NA; J gene: TRBJ1-3; V gene: TRBV5-6; CDR3 protein: CASSLGRGSGNTIYF; CDR3 DNA: TGTGCCAGCAGCTTGGGCAGGGGTTCTGGAAACACCATATATTTT
clone size: NA; D gene: TRBD1; J gene: TRBJ2-2; V gene: TRBV18; CDR3 protein: CASSTGSGELFF; CDR3 DNA: TGTGCCAGCTCGACAGGGTCCGGGGAGCTGTTTTTT
clone size: few; D gene: TRBD2; J gene: TRBJ2-3; V gene: TRBV9; CDR3 protein: CASSAPAGVSTDTQYF; CDR3 DNA: TGTGCCAGCAGCGCTCCAGCGGGAGTTAGCACAGATACGCAGTATTTT
clone size: NA; D gene: TRBD2; J gene: TRBJ2-3; V gene: TRBV5-6; CDR3 protein: CASSSRRLAGVGTDTQYF; CDR3 DNA: TGTGCCAGCAGCTCTAGGCGACTAGCGGGAGTGGGCACAGATACGCAGTATTTT